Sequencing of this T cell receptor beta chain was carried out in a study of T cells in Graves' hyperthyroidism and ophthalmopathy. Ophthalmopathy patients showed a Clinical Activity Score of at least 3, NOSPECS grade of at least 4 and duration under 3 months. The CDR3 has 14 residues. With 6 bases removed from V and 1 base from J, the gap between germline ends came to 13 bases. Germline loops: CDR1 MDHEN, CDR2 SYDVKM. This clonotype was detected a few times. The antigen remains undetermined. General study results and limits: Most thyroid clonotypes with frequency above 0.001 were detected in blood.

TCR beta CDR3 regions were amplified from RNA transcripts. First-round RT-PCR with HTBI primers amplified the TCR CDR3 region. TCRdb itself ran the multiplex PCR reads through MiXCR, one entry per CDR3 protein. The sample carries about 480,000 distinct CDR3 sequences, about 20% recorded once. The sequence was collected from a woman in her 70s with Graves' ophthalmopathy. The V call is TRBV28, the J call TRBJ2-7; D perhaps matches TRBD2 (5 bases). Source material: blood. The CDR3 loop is CASSLGLGSYEQYF. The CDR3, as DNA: TGTGCCAGCAGCCTCGGACTGGGATCCTACGAGCAGTACTTC.